Below are 26 T cell receptor beta chains sequenced from a single sample in a study of blood T cell repertoires in COVID-19. The repertoire was sequenced with immunoSEQ multiplex PCR; TCRdb's copy has only in-frame clones and lacks some. This sample has 200,000 to 250,000 clones, with around four fifths found just once. Sequencing was performed on peripheral blood. All receptors come from a young man who had recovered from COVID-19.

This clone was seen more than once but under ten times. The chain uses TRBV5-1 and TRBJ2-5, with a possible D match to TRBD1 (6 bases). This CDR3 is 18 amino acids long. From germline, CDR1 is SGHRS and CDR2 YFSETQ. Trimming took off 0 bases at V and 2 bases at J, with 20 bases between the two ends. This CDR3 is CASSLAPGQPLLQETQYF. In DNA, the CDR3 is TGCGCCAGCAGCTTGGCCCCCGGACAGCCGCTGCTTCAAGAGACCCAGTACTTC.

Here the CDR3 reads CASSLEDRIAGETQYF. CDR3 coding DNA: TGTGCCAGCAGCTTAGAAGACAGGATTGCTGGGGAGACCCAGTACTTC. The J gene is TRBJ2-5, the V gene TRBV7-6; D perhaps matches TRBD1 (6 bases). CDR1 SGHVS and CDR2 FNYEAQ come from the germline V gene. This CDR3 has 16 residues. Trimming removed 1 base from V and 5 bases from J, with 17 bases in between.

The V call is TRBV6-5, the J call TRBJ1-2, with D unclear. V was cut by 0 bases and J by 8 bases, with 16 bases left in between. The CDR3 is 15 amino acids. From germline, CDR1 is MNHEY and CDR2 SVGAGI. The CDR3 coding sequence is TGTGCCAGCAGTTACTCGACCGACACCGGATGGGGCTACACCTTC. It yields the protein CASSYSTDTGWGYTF.

V is TRBV7-2 and J is TRBJ1-6; D may be TRBD1 (5 bases). V was clipped by 1 base and J by 7 bases, with 11 bases between them. Germline lookup yields CDR1 SGHTA and CDR2 FQGNSA. CDR3 size: 15 residues. CDR3 bases: TGTGCCAGCAGCTTAGAACTGGACATAAATTCACCCCTCCACTTT. This encodes CASSLELDINSPLHF.

V gene TRBV5-1 combines with J gene TRBJ2-3; D gene uncertain. This CDR3 contains 15 residues. The V gene's germline CDR1 is SGHRS and CDR2 YFSETQ. V shed 3 bases and J shed 1 base, with 12 bases lying between them. CDR3 amino acids: CASSSESLGTDTQYF. CDR3 DNA: TGCGCCAGCAGCTCGGAGTCCCTGGGCACAGATACGCAGTATTTT.

This sequence joins TRBV9 and TRBJ2-2; 10 bases map to TRBD2. The CDR3 totals 16 residues. Germline V gives CDR1 SGDLS, CDR2 YYNGEE. After removal of 3 bases from V and 6 bases from J, the junction contained 8 bases not matched to a gene. CDR3 region: CASSAGSGGYAGELFF. In nucleotides, the CDR3 is TGTGCCAGCAGCGCAGGTAGCGGGGGGTATGCCGGGGAGCTGTTTTTT.

The CDR3 loop is CAHAPFRAYEQYV. In DNA, the CDR3 is TGTGCCCACGCCCCGTTCAGGGCCTACGAGCAGTACGTC. The rearrangement joins TRBV9 to TRBJ2-7; D is perhaps TRBD1 (5 bases). V dropped 10 bases and J dropped 2 bases, with 16 bases sitting between them. Germline V gives CDR1 SGDLS, CDR2 YYNGEE. The CDR3 is 13 amino acids.

The chain is built from TRBV2 and TRBJ1-4, with D possibly matching TRBD1 (5 bases). Germline V gives CDR1 SNHLY, CDR2 FYNNEI. CDR3 size: 15 residues. The V end was cut by 8 bases, the J end by 1 base, with 14 bases between. CDR3 coding DNA: TGTGCCAGCTCAGGGCGGGACCTAACTAATGAAAAACTGTTTTTT. Amino acids: CASSGRDLTNEKLFF.

The rearrangement links TRBV12-3 or TRBV12-4 to TRBJ1-5, with unresolved D. CDR3 length: 12 amino acids. V lost 7 bases to trimming and J lost 6 bases, with 10 bases between them. CDR3 region: CASTEGGQPQHF. Written as DNA, the CDR3 is TGTGCCAGCACCGAGGGAGGTCAGCCCCAGCATTTT.

This clone was counted a few times. This chain links TRBV4-1 with TRBJ1-2; possibly TRBD1 for D (6 bases). The V end lost 2 bases, the J end lost 4 bases, and 8 bases lay between the germline ends. CDR1 is MGHRA and CDR2 is YSYEKL in the germline V gene. The CDR3 runs to 13 residues. In nucleotides, the CDR3 is TGCGCCAGCAGCCAACAGGGGTTCTATGGCTACACCTTC. This gives the protein CASSQQGFYGYTF.

In regard to this clone: Other DNA sequences from this sample encode an identical CDR3 as well. The chain employs TRBV4-1 and TRBJ1-2; D unresolved. The CDR3 contains 13 residues. The germline V gene encodes CDR1 MGHRA and CDR2 YSYEKL. Trimming left V 0 bases short and J 4 bases short, with 6 bases between. CDR3 coding DNA: TGCGCCAGCAGCCAAGACGGACTCTATGGCTACACCTTC. This encodes CASSQDGLYGYTF.

The chain recombines TRBV29-1 with TRBJ1-5; TRBD1 aligns across 12 bases. From germline, CDR1 is SQVTM and CDR2 ANQGSEA. Trimming removed 6 bases from V and 5 bases from J; junction bases left unmatched: 8. This CDR3 is built from 15 residues. As DNA, the CDR3 is TGCAGCGTGAGCGGGGGACAGGGGGCTTATCAGCCCCAGCATTTT. It yields the protein CSVSGGQGAYQPQHF. Full variable domain (missing parts from reference TRBV29-1 and TRBJ1-5): SAVISQKPSRDICQRGTSLTIQCQVDSQVTMMFWYRQQPGQSLTLIATANQGSEATYESGFVIDKFPISRPNLTFSTLTVSNMSPEDSSIYLCSVSGGQGAYQPQHFGDGTRLSIL.

The CDR3 DNA is TGCAGTGCGACAGCGGGGGGAGGTTCGTTCTTC. It translates to CSATAGGGSFF. The chain combines TRBV20-1 with TRBJ2-1; TRBD2 aligns across 9 bases. This CDR3 spans 11 amino acids. Losses at the gene ends were 6 bases for V and 15 bases for J; bases not matched to a gene: 9. Looked up from germline, CDR1 is DFQATT and CDR2 is SNEGSKA (reference sequence).

V is TRBV5-4 and J is TRBJ1-1, with a tentative D call TRBD1 (5 bases). Trimming took 4 bases from V and 3 from J, leaving 10 bases between them. The CDR3 sequence is 13 residues long. CDR1 and CDR2 (germline): SGHNT, YYREEE (reference sequence). The CDR3 DNA reads as TGTGCCAGCAGCAGTCCCAGGGACACTGAAGCTTTCTTT. The encoded protein is CASSSPRDTEAFF.

V gene TRBV24-1 combines with J gene TRBJ1-2; perhaps TRBD1 as D (6 bases). V lost 12 bases and J lost 7, with 32 bases in between. Germline V gives CDR1 KGHDR, CDR2 SFDVKD. CDR3 length: 17 residues. CDR3 bases: TGTGCCGCCTCCCTGGGGGGGGGCGCAGCCTCTGGGGCTGGCTACACCTTC. This codes for CAASLGGGAASGAGYTF.

This chain links TRBV5-1 with TRBJ2-3; TRBD1 matches at 7 bases. Trimming cost V 4 bases and J 5 bases; bases outside gene matches: 7. The length of the CDR3 is 14 residues. Germline loops: CDR1 SGHRS, CDR2 YFSETQ. CDR3 region: CASSEGTERDTQYF. The CDR3 DNA reads TGCGCCAGCAGCGAGGGGACAGAGCGAGATACGCAGTATTTT.

The chain couples TRBV7-6 to TRBJ2-5, with a tentative D call TRBD1 (6 bases). This CDR3 has 14 residues. With 5 bases removed from V and 2 bases from J, the gap between germline ends came to 12 bases. Germline CDR1 is SGHVS and CDR2 is FNYEAQ. The CDR3 sequence: CASSPGQLQETQYF. CDR3 in DNA: TGTGCCAGCAGCCCAGGACAGCTGCAAGAGACCCAGTACTTC.

This clone was found once. This chain uses TRBV11-2 with TRBJ2-3; D is perhaps TRBD2 (6 bases). The CDR3 consists of 13 residues. From germline, CDR1 is SGHAT and CDR2 FQNNGV. Trimming removed 5 bases at V and 3 bases at J, with 9 bases between. The CDR3 region is CASSAGPTDTQYF. DNA for the CDR3: TGTGCCAGCAGCGCGGGACCAACAGATACGCAGTATTTT.

The rearrangement joins TRBV7-8 to TRBJ1-6, with unresolved D. This CDR3 is 14 amino acids long. The V end lost 1 base, the J end lost 8 bases, and 9 bases lay between the germline ends. The germline V gene encodes CDR1 SGHVS and CDR2 FQNEAQ. The CDR3 reads CASSLGREHSPLHF. The CDR3 DNA is TGTGCCAGCAGCTTAGGTCGAGAGCATTCACCCCTCCACTTT. The variable domain in full, with the rest retrieved from reference TRBV7-8 and TRBJ1-6, is GAGVSQSPRYKVAKRGQDVALRCDPISGHVSLFWYQQALGQGPEFLTYFQNEAQLDKSGLPSDRFFAERPEGSVSTLKIQRTQQEDSAVYLCASSLGREHSPLHFGNGTRLTVT.

This chain connects TRBV4-2 to TRBJ2-1; D unresolved. Germline V gene data show CDR1 as LGHNA and CDR2 as YNFKEQ. This CDR3 region has 16 residues. Trimming removed 4 bases at V and 5 bases at J, with 18 bases between. CDR3 protein: CASSPSVAYRNNEQFF. CDR3 sequence (DNA): TGTGCCAGCAGCCCCTCCGTCGCGTATCGTAACAATGAGCAGTTCTTC.

About this clone: The same CDR3 also results from other DNA sequences found in this sample. The rearrangement links TRBV19 to TRBJ2-1; TRBD2 matches 8 bases. The CDR3 runs to 14 residues. The V segment lost 7 bases and the J segment 4 bases; nucleotides outside the gene matches: 6. CDR1 and CDR2 from the germline V gene are LNHDA and SQIVND (reference sequence). The CDR3 DNA reads as TGTGCCAGTACGCCCGGGGGGGATTACAATGAGCAGTTCTTC. The encoded protein is CASTPGGDYNEQFF.

The chain employs TRBV13 and TRBJ2-7; tentative D call: TRBD1 (6 bases). Germline loops: CDR1 PRHDT, CDR2 FYEKMQ (reference sequence). The CDR3 extends over 15 amino acids. V shed 5 bases and J shed 1 base, with 15 bases lying between them. The CDR3 is CASSLLGQTSYEQYF. The DNA for the CDR3 is TGTGCCAGCAGCCTTCTCGGACAGACTTCCTACGAGCAGTACTTC.

V and J are TRBV12-3 or TRBV12-4 and TRBJ2-5; 8 positions match TRBD2. The CDR3 runs to 13 residues. V gave up 6 bases and J gave up 6 bases; unmatched junction bases: 6. CDR3 in DNA: TGTGCCAGCAGACGGGGGGGCGGGAAGACCCAGTACTTC. The encoded protein is CASRRGGGKTQYF.

The chain couples TRBV28 to TRBJ2-1; D is perhaps TRBD2 (6 bases). CDR3 length: 15 amino acids. Germline assignment: CDR1 MDHEN and CDR2 SYDVKM. Trimming cost V 5 bases and J 0 bases, with 11 bases left between them. The CDR3: CASSGTLLSYNEQFF. In DNA, the CDR3 is TGTGCCAGCAGTGGGACTCTGCTCTCCTACAATGAGCAGTTCTTC.

The table lists this clone with a few counts. The CDR3 is CASSMEGGQPQHF. CDR3 in DNA: TGTGCCAGTAGTATGGAGGGAGGTCAGCCCCAGCATTTT. This chain joins TRBV19 and TRBJ1-5; D is undetermined. Germline CDR1 reads LNHDA; CDR2 reads SQIVND (reference sequence). The CDR3 is made up of 13 amino acids. V was shortened by 3 bases and J by 6 bases, with 9 bases between the two germline ends.

This chain links TRBV24-1 with TRBJ2-1; 13 nucleotides align to TRBD2. Looked up from germline, CDR1 is KGHDR and CDR2 is SFDVKD. This CDR3 contains 17 residues. The V segment lost 2 bases and the J segment 7 bases; nucleotides outside the gene matches: 7. CDR3 residues: CATSDSRTSGGGNEQFF. The CDR3 region has the DNA TGTGCCACCAGTGATTCCCGGACTAGCGGGGGCGGGAATGAGCAGTTCTTC.